These T cell receptor beta chains were read from a single sample in a study of T cells after yellow fever vaccination. TCRdb re-called the 5' RACE reads with MiXCR, one entry per CDR3 protein. The table shows roughly 30,000 distinct CDR3 sequences, with under 12% occurring only once. The source material was PBMCs, either bulk or a sorted T-cell subset (CD4+, CD8+, memory, or dextramer-sorted; not recorded which), sampled approximately 15 days after the first yellow fever vaccination. These receptors all come from a man between 18 and 35 years old who received the YFV17D yellow fever vaccine. Each CDR3 is given with its conserved first and last residue. A D gene is named only where the DNA matches it firmly. The size field is filled for only some rows; it gives once, few, many or a size class.

J gene | D gene | clone size | V gene | CDR3 protein | CDR3 DNA
TRBJ2-3 | TRBD1 | many | TRBV12-3/TRBV12-4 | CASSLDRTGVDTQYF | TGTGCCAGCAGTTTAGATCGGACAGGGGTAGATACGCAGTATTTT
TRBJ1-1 | . | many | TRBV18 | CASSPPSRVDTEAFF | TGTGCCAGCTCACCACCGAGCAGGGTGGACACTGAAGCTTTCTTT
TRBJ2-7 | TRBD2 | few | TRBV6-1 | CASNRLAGGEQYF | TGTGCCAGCAACAGACTAGCGGGGGGCGAGCAGTACTTC
TRBJ1-1 | . | many | TRBV7-9 | CASSSPRRDPVRNTEAFF | TGTGCCAGCAGCTCCCCTCGCCGGGACCCCGTGAGGAACACTGAAGCTTTCTTT
TRBJ2-3 | . | many | TRBV12-3/TRBV12-4 | CASSSQQTDTQYF | TGTGCCAGCAGTTCCCAGCAGACAGATACGCAGTATTTT
TRBJ2-3 | . | many | TRBV7-9 | CASSLLTLVYTDTQYF | TGTGCCAGCAGCTTACTGACACTCGTTTACACAGATACGCAGTATTTT
TRBJ2-5 | TRBD2 | many | TRBV5-1 | CASSLVPSGLETQYF | TGCGCCAGCAGCTTGGTACCTAGCGGGTTAGAGACCCAGTACTTC
TRBJ1-5 | . | many | TRBV30 | CAWSVRGHQPQHF | TGTGCCTGGAGTGTACGGGGGCATCAGCCCCAGCATTTT
TRBJ2-1 | . | many | TRBV7-9 | CASSWAWRGLHEQFF | TGTGCCAGCAGCTGGGCCTGGCGGGGGCTCCACGAGCAGTTCTTC
TRBJ2-5 | . | few | TRBV5-1 | CASSFGLEETQYF | TGCGCCAGCAGCTTCGGGCTCGAGGAGACCCAGTACTTC
TRBJ2-1 | TRBD2 | many | TRBV5-1 | CASSLGGGAYNEQFF | TGCGCCAGCAGCTTGGGCGGGGGGGCCTACAATGAGCAGTTCTTC
TRBJ2-1 | . | many | TRBV20-1 | CSARDPTRSARGEQFF | TGCAGTGCTAGAGACCCGACTAGATCGGCTCGTGGTGAGCAGTTCTTC
TRBJ2-5 | . | many | TRBV2 | CASQGLETQYF | TGTGCCAGCCAGGGGTTGGAGACCCAGTACTTC
TRBJ2-1 | . | many | TRBV20-1 | CSAMGGRGEQFF | TGCAGTGCTATGGGGGGACGGGGTGAGCAGTTCTTC
TRBJ1-2 | TRBD1 | . | TRBV20-1 | CSARDLGQALKGGYTF | TGCAGTGCTAGAGATCTCGGACAGGCGCTGAAAGGTGGCTACACCTTC
TRBJ1-6 | . | many | TRBV4-3 | CASSQWGRGSPLHF | TGCGCCAGCAGCCAATGGGGGCGAGGGTCACCCCTCCACTTT
TRBJ1-2 | . | many | TRBV12-3/TRBV12-4 | CASSPQSGHDGYTF | TGTGCCAGCAGTCCCCAATCGGGGCACGATGGCTACACCTTC
TRBJ2-7 | . | many | TRBV5-1 | CASSLQGGYEQYF | TGCGCCAGCAGCTTGCAGGGGGGTTACGAGCAGTACTTC
TRBJ2-2 | TRBD2 | many | TRBV14 | CASSQTRGGLSRTGELFF | TGTGCCAGCAGCCAAACGCGGGGGGGCCTGAGTAGGACCGGGGAGCTGTTTTTT
TRBJ2-3 | TRBD2 | . | TRBV20-1 | CSASLVLAGGTQYF | TGCAGTGCTAGTTTAGTCCTAGCGGGGGGGACGCAGTATTTT
TRBJ1-3 | . | many | TRBV5-1 | CASSPTGLTSGNTIYF | TGCGCCAGCAGCCCCACAGGTCTCACATCCGGAAACACCATATATTTT
TRBJ2-1 | TRBD2 | many | TRBV7-3 | CASSLMGSGLADYNEQFF | TGTGCCAGCAGCTTAATGGGTTCGGGACTAGCTGATTACAATGAGCAGTTCTTC
TRBJ1-2 | . | many | TRBV20-1 | CSARIRTSYGYTF | TGCAGTGCTAGAATCCGGACTTCCTATGGCTACACCTTC
TRBJ2-1 | . | many | TRBV4-1 | CASSQAPTLSRFNEQFF | TGCGCCAGCAGCCAAGCACCGACTCTGTCTCGTTTCAATGAGCAGTTCTTC
TRBJ1-5 | . | many | TRBV4-2 | CASSQGQERPQHF | TGTGCCAGCAGCCAAGGACAGGAGAGGCCCCAGCATTTT
TRBJ2-7 | TRBD1 | many | TRBV20-1 | CSATTGGTYEQYF | TGCAGTGCTACGACAGGGGGGACCTACGAGCAGTACTTC
TRBJ2-3 | TRBD1 | many | TRBV19 | CASRRTGGAPDTQYF | TGTGCCAGTAGGCGTACAGGGGGCGCTCCAGATACGCAGTATTTT
TRBJ2-5 | . | medium-sized | TRBV12-3/TRBV12-4 | CASSPGLQETQYF | TGTGCCAGCAGTCCCGGACTCCAAGAGACCCAGTACTTC
TRBJ2-7 | TRBD1 | many | TRBV6-5 | CASSYSGTVDEQYF | TGTGCCAGCAGTTACTCCGGGACAGTGGACGAGCAGTACTTC
TRBJ2-5 | . | many | TRBV7-2 | CASSSDSETQYF | TGTGCCAGCAGCTCGGACTCGGAGACCCAGTACTTC
TRBJ2-3 | . | many | TRBV10-1 | CASSEGHTDTQYF | TGCGCCAGCAGTGAAGGGCACACAGATACGCAGTATTTT
TRBJ2-1 | TRBD2 | medium-sized | TRBV5-1 | CASSFGTSSNEQFF | TGCGCCAGCAGCTTTGGGACTAGCTCTAATGAGCAGTTCTTC
TRBJ2-3 | TRBD2 | many | TRBV10-3 | CAMGRGAQYF | TGTGCCATGGGGCGGGGGGCGCAGTATTTT
TRBJ2-1 | . | many | TRBV11-3 | CASSQKQGDYNEQFF | TGTGCCAGCAGCCAAAAACAGGGAGACTACAATGAGCAGTTCTTC
TRBJ2-3 | TRBD2 | many | TRBV20-1 | CSAISTSGSSTDTQYF | TGCAGTGCTATTTCTACTAGCGGGTCGAGCACAGATACGCAGTATTTT
TRBJ1-2 | . | many | TRBV5-4 | CASRVTGSNYGYTF | TGTGCCAGCAGGGTGACAGGCTCTAACTATGGCTACACCTTC
TRBJ2-5 | . | many | TRBV5-1 | CASSLEGRKETQYF | TGCGCCAGCAGCTTGGAAGGAAGGAAAGAGACCCAGTACTTC
TRBJ1-4 | TRBD1 | many | TRBV5-4 | CASSLDRGNEKLFF | TGTGCCAGCAGCTTGGACAGGGGTAATGAAAAACTGTTTTTT
TRBJ2-2 | TRBD2 | many | TRBV6-1 | CAGGLAGGRDTGELFF | TGTGCCGGAGGACTAGCGGGGGGCCGAGACACCGGGGAGCTGTTTTTT
TRBJ2-1 | TRBD2 | many | TRBV6-5 | CAIGTSGGYEQFF | TGTGCCATCGGGACTAGCGGGGGCTATGAGCAGTTCTTC
TRBJ1-2 | . | many | TRBV7-2 | CASSSPRVYGYTF | TGTGCCAGCAGCTCCCCCCGGGTCTATGGCTACACCTTC
TRBJ1-2 | . | many | TRBV7-9 | CASSLANAGVQGYTF | TGTGCCAGCAGCTTAGCGAATGCAGGGGTCCAGGGCTACACCTTC
TRBJ2-3 | . | many | TRBV12-3/TRBV12-4 | CASSWGPDTQYF | TGTGCCAGCAGTTGGGGGCCAGATACGCAGTATTTT
TRBJ1-2 | . | many | TRBV19 | CASSDRKRDGYTF | TGTGCCAGTAGTGATCGGAAGCGGGATGGCTACACCTTC
TRBJ2-1 | . | many | TRBV7-2 | CASSMGAGSEQFF | TGTGCCAGCAGCATGGGTGCGGGCAGTGAGCAGTTCTTC